This T cell receptor (beta chain) was captured by sequencing in a study of T cells in Graves' hyperthyroidism and ophthalmopathy (dated by TCRdb to the late 2010s). About the study as a whole: Peripheral blood samples were taken at the time of initial diagnosis, prior to any treatment. TCR V-J signatures able to tell the groups apart were searched for in a discovery cohort of around 95 patients, of whom 43 had Graves' ophthalmopathy and around 56 had stable Graves' hyperthyroidism. An independent validation cohort of about 20 hyperthyroidism patients and approximately 17 patients who later progressed to ophthalmopathy tested prospective prediction of ophthalmopathy. The 100 or so discovery patients were divided at random into training and test sets in a 7:3 ratio. The study also compared thyroid tissue and blood T-cell repertoires from several Graves' hyperthyroidism patients. Following sampling, methimazole starting at 30 mg daily was given to hyperthyroidism patients, and high-dose intravenous methylprednisolone was given to ophthalmopathy patients. The paper describes TCR Vbeta CDR3 sequencing of 140 or so peripheral blood samples, made up of around 41 ophthalmopathy patients, around 78 hyperthyroidism patients and some 17 progressor patients.

The TCR beta CDR3 regions were amplified from RNA transcripts. The TCR CDR3 was subjected to a first round of RT-PCR using the HTBI primer set and the Qiagen OneStep RT-PCR kit. The libraries were constructed in a second round of multiplex PCR and then size-selected and purified. Paired-end sequencing of the libraries was performed with 100 bp reads on an Illumina HiSeq2000. Turning to the authors' computational methods: SOAPnuke was used to process the raw data, throwing out any read that contained adapters or uncalled bases, had a mean Phred below 15, or lacked an exact constant-primer or identifier match. High-quality paired reads were merged with COPE v1.2.5, and unique nucleotide sequences were defined as clonotypes. Clonotypes were aligned to IMGT TRBV, TRBD and TRBJ reference segments using MiTCR v1.1. The analysis included only V-J combinations with a frequency above 0.0001, which together covered more than 99% of the repertoires. A TCS score was defined as the ratio between F50 (clonal expansion) and ExV (chaos), using BLOSUM62-based TCRdist between CDR3 peptides within each V-J. Welch's t-statistics and random forest reduced just over 500 V-J features to 10 to 15, which were used in a naive Bayes classifier (R e1071). The Morisita-Horn index was used to measure how similar the thyroid and blood repertoires were. The public sequencing data were trimmed at Q25 with fastp and processed into clonotypes with MiXCR by TCRdb, which kept only in-frame beta chains. A single entry per CDR3 protein holds the most common genes and DNA from its merged rows. The V and J calls shown here were made by TCRdb, not taken from the authors' results. The sample yields roughly 800,000 distinct CDR3 sequences; over 35% were counted once. The ten largest clones represent 7.5% to 9.5% of the sample.

On this clonotype itself: What antigen it recognizes has not been identified. Per-base qualities were not stored, and no clone one base away is much larger.

General study outcomes and caveats: Most expanded thyroid clonotypes (frequency above 0.001) were also detected in blood, suggesting blood repertoires may reflect thyroid immune responses. In validation, progression to ophthalmopathy was predicted by the model with roughly 71% sensitivity and 72.22% specificity, a median of approximately 6.5 months before onset. A 13 V-J signature model separated ophthalmopathy from stable hyperthyroidism, with 87.88% sensitivity and 81% to 82% specificity in cross-validation and 80%/75% in testing. Sample size was not statistically predetermined, and investigators were not blinded to group allocation.

A patient counted as having stable Graves' hyperthyroidism if no progression to ophthalmopathy occurred over 18 months of follow-up. Hyperthyroidism patients were newly diagnosed, had a disease duration of under 2 months, and were aged 18 to 65 years. Exclusion was applied to patients with uncontrolled infections, other autoimmune diseases, pregnancy or lactation. Clinical symptoms, serum thyroxine and TRAb, thyroid ultrasound, and orbital computed tomography formed the basis for the diagnoses. Ficoll-Paque density gradient centrifugation was used to isolate PBMCs from about 10 ml of fresh peripheral blood. Total RNA was extracted with Trizol reagent, and quality was checked on an Agilent 2100 Bioanalyzer. Material: blood. This receptor was taken from a man aged 18-30 years with Graves' hyperthyroidism.

In nucleotides, the sequence is TGTGCCAGCAGCGTGGTTCCCGCCACCGGGGAGCTGTTTTTT. Its protein reads: CASSVVPATGELFF. The V and J segments used are TRBV7-2 and TRBJ2-2; the D gene cannot be resolved reliably. V is reduced by 5 bases and J by 4 bases, leaving a spacing of 11 bases between them. The germline V gene gives CDR1 as SGHTA and CDR2 as FQGNSA. The CDR3 starts with the cysteine, ends with the phenylalanine, and has 14 residues. CDR3 DNA only is kept here, 42 bases in frame from base 1.